These 17 T cell receptor beta chains were all obtained from the same sample, sequenced in a study of shared clonotypes between healthy human individuals. Clones were sequenced by immunoSEQ multiplex PCR, and TCRdb holds only the in-frame ones, with some missing. The sample comprises 1.4 million to 1.5 million clones, roughly 96% of which are singletons, and about 1.2% rests with the top ten. Sequencing input: naive CD4+ T cells sorted from blood. Subset meaning: CD45RA+ positively selected. These TCRs come from a man aged 30-40 years in good health.

The chain couples TRBV6-1 to TRBJ1-3; D gene unclear. V was trimmed by 6 bases and J by 1 base, leaving 10 bases between them. CDR3 size: 14 residues. Germline CDR1 and CDR2: MNHNS and SASEGT. CDR3 nucleotides: TGTGCCAGCAGCCTAGAATTATCTGGAAACACCATATATTTT. Translated: CASSLELSGNTIYF.

The V and J genes are TRBV29-1 and TRBJ2-7, with D uncertain. The CDR3 totals 12 residues. Trimming cost V 0 bases and J 1 base, with 4 bases left between them. Germline assignment: CDR1 SQVTM and CDR2 ANQGSEA. In nucleotides, the CDR3 is TGCAGCGTTGAAGACCCTTCCTACGAGCAGTACTTC. Translated: CSVEDPSYEQYF.

This clone appeared a single time. This chain uses TRBV7-8 with TRBJ1-5; unclear D gene. V was trimmed by 5 bases and J by 4 bases, leaving 12 bases between them. The germline V gene encodes CDR1 SGHVS and CDR2 FQNEAQ. The CDR3 totals 14 residues. CDR3 in DNA: TGTGCCAGCAGCCTTAGGACGGCAAATCAGCCCCAGCATTTT. It specifies CASSLRTANQPQHF.

The chain combines TRBV19 with TRBJ2-3, with D unresolved. The V end lost 9 bases, the J end lost 4 bases, and 14 bases lay between the germline ends. This CDR3 is 13 amino acids long. Per germline, CDR1 LNHDA and CDR2 SQIVND (reference sequence). CDR3 in DNA: TGTGCCAGCCTCAATAATTTCGCAGATACGCAGTATTTT. Translated, it gives CASLNNFADTQYF.

V gene TRBV2 combines with J gene TRBJ2-1, with D unresolved. The ends were cut back, 5 bases at V and 8 bases at J, with 13 bases in the middle. Germline assignment: CDR1 SNHLY and CDR2 FYNNEI. The CDR3 runs to 13 residues. The CDR3 DNA sequence: TGTGCCAGCAGTACGGACCCCGGGCATGAGCAGTTCTTC. This encodes CASSTDPGHEQFF.

Comments on this clone: This sample includes further DNA sequences coding for the same CDR3. This chain uses TRBV29-1 with TRBJ1-2, with D possibly TRBD1 on 5 matching bases. Germline-derived CDR1 and CDR2 are SQVTM and ANQGSEA. The CDR3 is 12 amino acids. V was shortened by 2 bases and J by 6 bases, with 10 bases between the two germline ends. For the CDR3, the DNA is TGCAGCGTTGAACCGGGGGGAGATGGCTACACCTTC. Translated, it gives CSVEPGGDGYTF.

This clone was detected only once. The CDR3 coding sequence is TGTGCCAGCAGTTTTCAGCTAGCGGGCCTCCAAGAGACCCAGTACTTC. This codes for CASSFQLAGLQETQYF. The V and J genes are TRBV6-5 and TRBJ2-5; 8 bases fit TRBD2. Germline CDR1 reads MNHEY; CDR2 reads SVGAGI. J lost 1 base, V lost 4 bases, and 8 bases had no gene match. The CDR3 sequence is 16 residues long.

The chain is built from TRBV29-1 and TRBJ2-3; 9 bases map to TRBD1. The CDR3 length is 14 residues. Germline CDR1 SQVTM, CDR2 ANQGSEA. V trimming: 5 bases; J trimming: 5 bases; junction bases outside the gene matches: 8. CDR3 bases: TGCAGCGTTTCGAGACAGGGGGTGTTAGATACGCAGTATTTT. Its protein is CSVSRQGVLDTQYF.

The chain links TRBV7-2 to TRBJ2-2; possibly TRBD2 for D (5 bases). The CDR3 has 15 amino acids. V dropped 1 base and J dropped 6 bases, with 12 bases sitting between them. Per the germline V gene, CDR1 is SGHTA and CDR2 is FQGNSA. CDR3 protein: CASSLGGSVSGELFF. DNA of the CDR3: TGTGCCAGCAGCTTAGGAGGGTCGGTGTCCGGGGAGCTGTTTTTT.

The chain employs TRBV7-9 and TRBJ2-1, with 14 bases matching TRBD2. With 5 bases clipped from V and 0 bases from J, the junction kept 9 bases outside the gene matches. CDR1 is SEHNR, CDR2 FQNEAQ, per germline (reference sequence). This CDR3 comprises 19 residues. CDR3 sequence reads: CASSAQGLAGVGSYNEQFF. The CDR3 DNA reads TGTGCCAGCAGCGCACAGGGACTAGCGGGAGTGGGCTCCTACAATGAGCAGTTCTTC.

The J gene is TRBJ2-7, the V gene TRBV10-3, with D tentatively TRBD1 (6 bases). The CDR3 has 14 residues. Trimming took 6 bases from V and 3 from J, leaving 15 bases between them. Looked up from germline, CDR1 is ENHRY and CDR2 is SYGVKD. CDR3 sequence (DNA): TGTGCCATCAGCCAGACAGGAAGAGACTACGAGCAGTACTTC. Its protein product is CAISQTGRDYEQYF.

The chain is built from TRBV7-6 and TRBJ1-5; D ambiguous. The CDR3 loop spans 13 amino acids. Germline V lookup: CDR1 SGHVS, CDR2 FNYEAQ. Trimming left V 0 bases short and J 4 bases short, with 4 bases between. CDR3 nucleotide sequence: TGTGCCAGCAGCTTAGCCCCTAATCAGCCCCAGCATTTT. Encoded protein: CASSLAPNQPQHF.

The chain recombines TRBV30 with TRBJ1-3; D not certain. Germline values: CDR1 GTSNPN, CDR2 SVGIG (reference sequence). The ends were cut back, 2 bases at V and 3 bases at J, with 14 bases in the middle. The CDR3 loop spans 15 amino acids. CDR3 in DNA: TGTGCCTGGAGTACAAACCCTACGGGTGGAAACACCATATATTTT. Its protein is CAWSTNPTGGNTIYF.

The chain employs TRBV21-1 and TRBJ2-7; TRBD1, the table's D call, was not compared with the DNA. TRBV21-1 is noted as a pseudogene. This CDR3 spans 14 amino acids. Here the CDR3 DNA reads TGTGCCAGCAGCATCGGGACAGCCTCCTACGAGCAGTACTTC. This encodes CASSIGTASYEQYF.

Notes on this clone: This sample also contains other DNA sequences that code for the same CDR3. This chain joins TRBV18 and TRBJ2-7; unclear D gene. Trimming stripped 3 bases from V and 3 bases from J, with 6 bases between. The germline V gene has CDR1 KGHSH and CDR2 LQKENI. This CDR3 has 12 amino acids. The CDR3 protein is CASSPGLYEQYF. DNA for the CDR3: TGTGCCAGCTCACCGGGTCTCTACGAGCAGTACTTC.

The J gene is TRBJ2-1, the V gene TRBV9; TRBD1 aligns across 7 bases. Germline lookup yields CDR1 SGDLS and CDR2 YYNGEE. V was pared by 0 bases and J by 7 bases, with 10 bases of the junction left unmatched. The CDR3 has 16 amino acids. The CDR3 sequence: CASSVELRGQNNEQFF. CDR3 bases: TGTGCCAGCAGCGTAGAATTGAGGGGGCAGAATAATGAGCAGTTCTTC. The entire variable domain, with the rest obtained from reference TRBV9 and TRBJ2-1, is as follows: DSGVTQTPKHLITATGQRVTLRCSPRSGDLSVYWYQQSLDQGLQFLIQYYNGEERAKGNILERFSAQQFPDLHSELNLSSLELGDSALYFCASSVELRGQNNEQFFGPGTRLTVL.

The chain has TRBV5-1 and TRBJ2-3, with D tentatively TRBD1 (6 bases). CDR3 length: 14 residues. Germline CDR1 reads SGHRS; CDR2 reads YFSETQ. With 2 bases removed from V and 4 bases from J, the gap between germline ends came to 11 bases. The CDR3 reads CASSFGQQADTQYF. The CDR3 nucleotides are TGCGCCAGCAGCTTCGGACAGCAAGCAGATACGCAGTATTTT. The entire variable domain, with the rest obtained from reference TRBV5-1 and TRBJ2-3, is as follows: KAGVTQTPRYLIKTRGQQVTLSCSPISGHRSVSWYQQTPGQGLQFLFEYFSETQRNKGNFPGRFSGRQFSNSRSEMNVSTLELGDSALYLCASSFGQQADTQYFGPGTRLTVL.